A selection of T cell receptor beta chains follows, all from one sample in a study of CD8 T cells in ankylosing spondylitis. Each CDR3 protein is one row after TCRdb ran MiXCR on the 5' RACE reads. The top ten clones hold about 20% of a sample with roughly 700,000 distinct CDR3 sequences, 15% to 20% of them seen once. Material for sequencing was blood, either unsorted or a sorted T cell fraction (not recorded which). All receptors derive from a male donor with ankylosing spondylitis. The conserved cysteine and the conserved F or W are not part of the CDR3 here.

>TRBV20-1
SARDPSGNTGELF
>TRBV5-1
ASSSAGLAGANEQF
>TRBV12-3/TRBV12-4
ASSFAENTEAF
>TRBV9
ASSVGLGAYTDTQY
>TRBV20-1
SAQLAGANYGYT
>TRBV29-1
SVPGGGWRTDTQY
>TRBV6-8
ARRGTYNSPLH
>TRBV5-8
ASSHPYRGRNTGELF
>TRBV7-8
ASTTNPGPLYEQY
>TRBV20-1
SASGGVPNTGELF
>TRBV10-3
AISEDRATEAF
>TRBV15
ATTTVYNSPLH
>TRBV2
ASSETGGRSETQY
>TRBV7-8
ASSLAPPGFSYEQY
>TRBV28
ASRGLGQGNTEAF
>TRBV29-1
SAGTPFYNEQF